Following are 6 T cell receptor beta chains from one sample sequenced in a study of blood T cell repertoires in COVID-19. TCRdb keeps only in-frame clones here, not all; method: immunoSEQ multiplex PCR. The sample lists about 370,000 clones, around 91% occurring once. Sequenced sample: PBMCs or T cells enriched from blood (not recorded which). The source of these receptors is a young man who had recovered from COVID-19.

This chain links TRBV28 with TRBJ1-4, with D hard to call. Germline V CDR1 and CDR2: MDHEN, SYDVKM. This CDR3 has 15 residues. V was clipped by 4 bases and J by 8 bases, with 17 bases between them. For the CDR3, the DNA is TGTGCCAGCAGTTCTCCGGGAAATGAAAGGGAAAAACTGTTTTTT. Amino acids: CASSSPGNEREKLFF.

The chain employs TRBV12-3 or TRBV12-4 and TRBJ1-1; the D is unclear. The CDR3 sequence is 12 residues long. The V gene lost 7 bases and the J gene lost 2 bases, with 8 bases spanning the gap. CDR3 DNA: TGTGCCAGCATCAGATTAAACACTGAAGCTTTCTTT. This codes for CASIRLNTEAFF.

The chain links TRBV7-3 to TRBJ1-3; tentatively, D is TRBD1 (6 bases). The CDR3 runs 14 residues. Trimming removed 4 bases from V and 9 bases from J, with 16 bases in between. Germline V lookup: CDR1 SGHTA, CDR2 FQGTGA. The CDR3 loop reads CASSYYMGAVTIYF. The CDR3 DNA follows: TGTGCCAGCAGCTATTATATGGGGGCGGTCACCATATATTTT.

The genes are TRBV25-1 and TRBJ2-2, with a tentative D call TRBD2 (6 bases). The germline gives CDR1 MGHDK, CDR2 SYGVNS. V was cut by 6 bases and J by 5 bases, with 13 bases left in between. This CDR3 has 14 residues. The CDR3 DNA follows: TGTGCCAGCAGCCCAGGAAGCGGGACCGGGGAGCTGTTTTTT. Its translation: CASSPGSGTGELFF.

J is TRBJ2-4 and V is TRBV19, with 8 bases fitting TRBD1. Germline CDR1 reads LNHDA; CDR2 reads SQIVND (reference sequence). Trimming removed 0 bases from V and 1 base from J; junction bases left unmatched: 11. The CDR3 loop spans 19 amino acids. The CDR3 sequence: CASSIDTSPGGFAKNIQYF. The CDR3 DNA reads TGTGCCAGTAGTATAGATACGTCCCCAGGGGGCTTCGCCAAAAACATTCAGTACTTC.

V usage is TRBV7-9 and J usage is TRBJ2-1; 13 bases match TRBD2. The CDR3 spans 15 residues. Trimming took 7 bases from V and 7 from J; bases not matched to a gene: 7. Germline V lookup: CDR1 SEHNR, CDR2 FQNEAQ (reference sequence). CDR3 sequence reads: CASTLTSGGANEQFF. CDR3 DNA: TGTGCCAGCACCCTAACTAGCGGGGGGGCAAATGAGCAGTTCTTC. The complete variable domain, with remaining parts taken from reference TRBV7-9 and TRBJ2-1, reads DTGVSQNPRHKITKRGQNVTFRCDPISEHNRLYWYRQTLGQGPEFLTYFQNEAQLEKSRLLSDRFSAERPKGSFSTLEIQRTEQGDSAMYLCASTLTSGGANEQFFGPGTRLTVL.